Listed below are T cell receptor beta chains from one sample, sequenced in a study of graft-versus-host responses after intestinal transplantation. The data were produced by immunoSEQ multiplex PCR, yet TCRdb's version contains in-frame clones alone and is incomplete. In the table there are 38,000 or so clones, 90% to 95% of which are singletons. No cognate antigen is known for these TCRs. The sample consisted of unstimulated CD8+ T cells sorted from spleen or lymph node cells, taken before transplant. These receptors were taken from a human donor who was the organ donor for an intestinal transplant. Each CDR3 is given with its conserved first and last residue. The D gene is left open where the match is weak. Size is omitted from some rows. Given values are once, few, many or a class for expanded clones.

cdr3_aa cdr3_nt clone_size d_call j_call v_call
CASSNTPVGGGYTF TGCGCCAGCAGTAACACCCCGGTGGGGGGTGGCTACACCTTC NA NA TRBJ1-2 TRBV4-3
CSVEEGADYHMDNEQFF TGCAGCGTTGAAGAGGGCGCGGACTACCATATGGACAATGAGCAGTTCTTC NA NA TRBJ2-1 TRBV29-1
CASSLQAGALEQYF TGTGCCAGCAGTTTGCAGGCCGGGGCGCTCGAGCAGTACTTC once NA TRBJ2-7 TRBV27
CASSFGYEEQYF TGTGCCAGCAGCTTCGGGTACGAGGAGCAGTACTTC NA NA TRBJ2-7 TRBV5-4
CASGLAGGNEQFF TGTGCCAGCGGGCTAGCGGGGGGCAATGAGCAGTTCTTC NA NA TRBJ2-1 TRBV21-1
CASSFGQGRLNTEAFF TGTGCCAGCAGCTTTGGTCAGGGCCGATTGAACACTGAAGCTTTCTTT NA NA TRBJ1-1 TRBV5-4
CATSNLPETGGYEQYF TGTGCCACCAGCAATCTACCCGAGACAGGGGGCTACGAGCAGTACTTC NA TRBD1 TRBJ2-7 TRBV15
CASSVDVRTGDYEQYF TGTGCCAGCAGCGTAGATGTGCGGACAGGGGACTACGAGCAGTACTTC NA TRBD1 TRBJ2-7 TRBV9
CASSVAGQFSDTQYF TGTGCCAGCAGCGTAGCCGGACAGTTCTCAGATACGCAGTATTTT NA NA TRBJ2-3 TRBV9
CASSSGLAGYNEQFF TGTGCCAGCAGCTCCGGACTAGCGGGGTACAATGAGCAGTTCTTC NA TRBD2 TRBJ2-1 TRBV7-3
CASSLERRVEAFF TGTGCCAGCAGCTTGGAGCGGAGGGTCGAAGCTTTCTTT NA NA TRBJ1-1 TRBV5-4
CASSPFGQGFNYGYTF TGTGCCAGCAGCCCTTTTGGACAGGGGTTCAACTATGGCTACACCTTC NA TRBD1 TRBJ1-2 TRBV16
CSVEDPEGNTGELFF TGCAGCGTTGAAGATCCGGAGGGAAACACCGGGGAGCTGTTTTTT NA NA TRBJ2-2 TRBV29-1
CASSPRETNIPLHF TGTGCCAGCAGCCCCCGGGAGACGAACATCCCCCTCCACTTT NA NA TRBJ1-6 TRBV13
CASSPQGDDYEQYF TGTGCCAGCAGCCCACAGGGGGATGACTACGAGCAGTACTTC NA TRBD1 TRBJ2-7 TRBV9
CASRTGTYSYEQYF TGTGCCAGCAGAACCGGGACCTACTCCTACGAGCAGTACTTC NA NA TRBJ2-7 TRBV6-5
CASSHLIQGGFNTDTQYF TGCGCCAGCAGCCATCTAATACAAGGGGGATTTAACACAGATACGCAGTATTTT NA NA TRBJ2-3 TRBV4-3
CASSKATLETQYF TGCGCCAGCAGCAAAGCCACCCTAGAGACCCAGTACTTC NA NA TRBJ2-5 TRBV4-3
CSVPGQGSEQYF TGCAGCGTTCCAGGACAGGGAAGCGAGCAGTACTTC NA TRBD1 TRBJ2-7 TRBV29-1
CASSLDTEQETQYF TGTGCCAGCAGCTTGGACACCGAACAAGAGACCCAGTACTTC once NA TRBJ2-5 TRBV11-1
CASSLRANYGYTF TGTGCCAGCAGCTTAAGAGCGAACTATGGCTACACCTTC NA NA TRBJ1-2 TRBV13
CASRPPGLAGYEQFF TGTGCCAGCAGGCCTCCGGGACTAGCGGGGTATGAGCAGTTCTTC NA TRBD2 TRBJ2-1 TRBV7-2
CASIDKGAEAFF TGTGCCAGCATTGACAAAGGCGCTGAAGCTTTCTTT once NA TRBJ1-1 TRBV6-5
CASSQETRMMDSPLHF TGCGCCAGCAGCCAAGAGACCAGAATGATGGATTCACCCCTCCACTTT NA NA TRBJ1-6 TRBV4-1
CASSPPGLALILDYNEQFF TGTGCCAGCAGCCCCCCGGGACTAGCGCTCATACTGGACTACAATGAGCAGTTCTTC NA TRBD2 TRBJ2-1 TRBV7-9
CASSYGTVANTGELFF TGTGCCAGCAGCTACGGGACTGTTGCGAACACCGGGGAGCTGTTTTTT NA NA TRBJ2-2 TRBV7-8
CASYGGVTTEAFF TGTGCCAGTTATGGAGGGGTAACCACTGAAGCTTTCTTT NA NA TRBJ1-1 TRBV6-5
CASSPDSSYEQYF TGTGCCAGTAGTCCAGACAGCTCTTACGAGCAGTACTTC NA NA TRBJ2-7 TRBV19
CAWSTTGGAGCYTF TGTGCCTGGAGTACTACAGGGGGCGCGGGATGCTACACCTTC NA TRBD1 TRBJ1-2 TRBV30
CASSSTGYEQYF TGTGCCAGCAGCTCGACAGGGTACGAGCAGTACTTC NA TRBD1 TRBJ2-7 TRBV7-6
CASSQVGPGGLSYNEQFF TGCGCCAGCAGCCAAGTGGGACCGGGGGGTCTCTCCTATAATGAGCAGTTCTTC NA TRBD2 TRBJ2-1 TRBV4-3
CASSLTPGAGLNTEAFF TGTGCCAGCAGCTTAACCCCCGGGGCAGGGTTGAACACTGAAGCTTTCTTT NA NA TRBJ1-1 TRBV7-9
CASSLEGGSYEQYF TGCGCCAGCAGCTTGGAGGGCGGGTCCTACGAGCAGTACTTC NA NA TRBJ2-7 TRBV5-1
CASSSPGTGYEPQHF TGTGCCAGCAGTTCGCCCGGGACAGGGTATGAGCCCCAGCATTTT NA TRBD1 TRBJ1-5 TRBV2
CASSERGVTEAFF TGTGCCAGCAGTGAGAGGGGGGTAACTGAAGCTTTCTTT NA NA TRBJ1-1 TRBV2
CASSLSGQGNYGYTF TGTGCCAGCAGCTTATCTGGACAGGGGAACTATGGCTACACCTTC NA TRBD1 TRBJ1-2 TRBV7-9
CASQTGGDEQYF TGTGCCAGCCAGACAGGGGGCGATGAGCAGTACTTC NA TRBD1 TRBJ2-7 TRBV6-6
CASSFSYEQYF TGCGCCAGCAGCTTCTCCTACGAGCAGTACTTC NA NA TRBJ2-7 TRBV5-1
CASSNRPGIRDGYTF TGTGCCAGCAGCAACCGACCGGGAATCCGGGATGGCTACACCTTC NA NA TRBJ1-2 TRBV21-1
CSVPGQGYTEAFF TGCAGCGTTCCGGGACAGGGTTACACTGAAGCTTTCTTT NA TRBD1 TRBJ1-1 TRBV29-1
CASSQACEGFRETQYF TGTGCCAGCAGCCAAGCATGCGAGGGGTTTCGGGAGACCCAGTACTTC NA NA TRBJ2-5 TRBV4-2
CSVLDRESGYTF TGCAGCGTCCTGGACAGGGAAAGCGGCTACACCTTC NA TRBD1 TRBJ1-2 TRBV29-1
CASSQAGGEQFF TGCGCCAGCAGCCAAGCAGGGGGTGAGCAGTTCTTC NA TRBD1 TRBJ2-1 TRBV4-1
CASNQGGTEAFF TGTGCCAGTAACCAAGGGGGCACTGAAGCTTTCTTT NA NA TRBJ1-1 TRBV19
CASSLVGAYEQYF TGTGCCAGCAGCTTAGTGGGGGCCTACGAGCAGTACTTC NA NA TRBJ2-7 TRBV7-9
CASSVERGGTGELFF TGTGCCAGCAGCGTCGAGCGGGGGGGCACCGGGGAGCTGTTTTTT once TRBD2 TRBJ2-2 TRBV9
CASTPGPYRAYEQFF TGTGCCAGCACCCCGGGACCTTACAGAGCTTATGAGCAGTTCTTC NA NA TRBJ2-1 TRBV6-5
CASSYDGEQYF TGTGCCAGCAGTTATGATGGTGAGCAGTACTTC NA NA TRBJ2-7 TRBV6-5
CASAGGADEAFF TGTGCCAGCGCGGGGGGCGCGGATGAAGCTTTCTTT NA NA TRBJ1-1 TRBV5-6
CASSLNSGDFSEQYF TGTGCCAGCAGCTTAAATAGCGGGGACTTCTCCGAGCAGTACTTC once TRBD2 TRBJ2-7 TRBV7-3
CASSLATGPELFF TGTGCCAGCAGCTTAGCTACAGGGCCGGAACTGTTTTTT NA NA TRBJ1-4 TRBV7-8